These 7 T cell receptor beta chains came from one sample sequenced in a study of cytomegalovirus exposure and HLA in healthy donors. PCR involved 60 Vbeta and 13 Jbeta primers. The data were produced by immunoSEQ multiplex PCR, yet TCRdb's version contains in-frame clones alone and is incomplete. The sample contains about 170,000 clones, around 80% of which appear only once. The source material was PBMCs. The source of these receptors is a male donor in good health and CMV-seronegative.

V usage is TRBV5-1 and J usage is TRBJ1-5, with 8 bases fitting TRBD1. Germline CDR1 reads SGHRS; CDR2 reads YFSETQ. J gave up 2 bases and V 0 bases, and 1 base lay outside the gene matches. This CDR3 has 15 amino acids. The CDR3 sequence: CASSLDRGGNQPQHF. CDR3 in DNA: TGCGCCAGCAGCTTGGACAGGGGGGGCAATCAGCCCCAGCATTTT.

The V call is TRBV6-5, the J call TRBJ2-7; 8 bases line up with TRBD1. Per germline, CDR1 MNHEY and CDR2 SVGAGI. The J segment lost 5 bases and the V segment lost 2 bases, leaving 8 bases of the junction unmatched. The length of the CDR3 is 15 residues. This CDR3 is CASSYHATGVNEQYF. The CDR3, as DNA: TGTGCCAGCAGTTACCATGCGACAGGGGTAAACGAGCAGTACTTC.

The V and J genes are TRBV7-8 and TRBJ1-2; no clear D. CDR3 length: 16 residues. Between the trimmed V and J ends, which lost 2 bases and 1 base, there was a span of 14 bases. Germline CDR1 reads SGHVS; CDR2 reads FQNEAQ. CDR3 bases: TGTGCCAGCAGCTTAACCCGCGGGCCGGATAACTATGGCTACACCTTC. Amino acids: CASSLTRGPDNYGYTF. The full variable domain, completed using reference TRBV7-8 and TRBJ1-2, is GAGVSQSPRYKVAKRGQDVALRCDPISGHVSLFWYQQALGQGPEFLTYFQNEAQLDKSGLPSDRFFAERPEGSVSTLKIQRTQQEDSAVYLCASSLTRGPDNYGYTFGSGTRLTVV.

J is TRBJ2-7 and V is TRBV4-1; 7 bases map to TRBD1. Trimming cost V 0 bases and J 3 bases; bases outside gene matches: 11. The CDR3 runs to 17 residues. Germline V CDR1 and CDR2: MGHRA, YSYEKL. CDR3 in amino acids: CASSQDLGQREYYEQYF. The CDR3, as DNA: TGCGCCAGCAGCCAAGATCTGGGACAGAGGGAATACTACGAGCAGTACTTC.

This rearrangement joins TRBV18 to TRBJ1-2, with D possibly being TRBD1 (6 bases). This CDR3 spans 14 amino acids. The V end was cut by 2 bases, the J end by 7 bases, with 14 bases between. Germline V CDR1 and CDR2: KGHSH, LQKENI. The CDR3 nucleotides are TGTGCCAGCTCACCAGTACAATTCAGGGGTGGCTACACCTTC. Translating it yields CASSPVQFRGGYTF. Full variable domain (outside the CDR3, taken from reference TRBV18 and TRBJ1-2): NAGVMQNPRHLVRRRGQEARLRCSPMKGHSHVYWYRQLPEEGLKFMVYLQKENIIDESGMPKERFSAEFPKEGPSILRIQQVVRGDSAAYFCASSPVQFRGGYTFGSGTRLTVV.

The V call is TRBV5-1, the J call TRBJ2-1; D is perhaps TRBD2 (5 bases). The CDR3 sequence is 16 residues long. The V end was cut by 5 bases, the J end by 4 bases, with 19 bases between. The V gene's germline CDR1 is SGHRS and CDR2 YFSETQ. CDR3 sequence: CASSLGADLRYNEQFF. The DNA of the CDR3 is TGCGCCAGCAGTTTAGGTGCGGACTTAAGGTACAATGAGCAGTTCTTC.

The chain carries TRBV18 and TRBJ1-1, with D unresolved. With 0 bases removed from V and 0 bases from J, the gap between germline ends came to 11 bases. The CDR3 extends over 16 amino acids. From germline, CDR1 is KGHSH and CDR2 LQKENI. The CDR3 DNA sequence: TGTGCCAGCTCACCACCTTCTGTACAGATGAACACTGAAGCTTTCTTT. Translation gives CASSPPSVQMNTEAFF.